Each of the 4 T cell receptor beta chains below was sequenced from the same sample in a study of OX40 agonist ivuxolimab in advanced cancers. Assay: immunoSEQ multiplex PCR; the TCRdb copy retains only in-frame clones and omits some. The table has tens of thousands of clones, more than 85% seen once. The sequences come from CD4+ or CD8+ T cells sorted from blood, collected in a trial of the OX40 agonist ivuxolimab. These receptors were taken from an adult with an advanced solid tumor such as melanoma, head and neck, liver or kidney cancer.

The V gene is TRBV9, the J gene TRBJ2-2; 12 bases are shared with TRBD2. CDR1 is SGDLS and CDR2 is YYNGEE in the germline V gene. The CDR3 sequence is 16 residues long. The V segment lost 6 bases and the J segment 5 bases; nucleotides outside the gene matches: 8. The CDR3 spells CASTGKTSGRTGELFF. In nucleotides, the CDR3 is TGTGCCAGCACCGGGAAGACTAGCGGGAGAACCGGGGAGCTGTTTTTT.

This chain joins TRBV15 and TRBJ1-2; 9 nucleotides match TRBD1. Germline V lookup: CDR1 LNHNV, CDR2 YYDKDF (reference sequence). The V and J ends lost 1 base and 8 bases, in that order; junction bases with no gene match: 5. This CDR3 region has 14 residues. As DNA, the CDR3 is TGTGCCACCAGCAGAGGAACAGGGGGCATCGGCTACACCTTC. Translating it yields CATSRGTGGIGYTF.

This rearrangement joins TRBV9 to TRBJ1-3, with a tentative D call TRBD1 (5 bases). CDR1 is SGDLS and CDR2 is YYNGEE in the germline V gene. Between the trimmed V and J ends, which lost 0 bases and 3 bases, there was a span of 13 bases. The CDR3 length is 16 residues. The CDR3 sequence is CASSVVDGGIGNTIYF. The CDR3 DNA sequence: TGTGCCAGCAGCGTAGTTGACGGGGGAATTGGAAACACCATATATTTT. Based on the CDR3 plus reference TRBV9 and TRBJ1-3, the full variable domain is DSGVTQTPKHLITATGQRVTLRCSPRSGDLSVYWYQQSLDQGLQFLIQYYNGEERAKGNILERFSAQQFPDLHSELNLSSLELGDSALYFCASSVVDGGIGNTIYFGEGSWLTVV.

The rearrangement links TRBV28 to TRBJ2-7; maybe TRBD2 (6 bases). CDR3 length equals 13 residues. V was trimmed by 6 bases and J by 4 bases, leaving 13 bases between them. CDR1 is MDHEN, CDR2 SYDVKM, per germline. CDR3 nucleotides: TGTGCCAGCAGAACCGGGACTCCTTACGAGCAGTACTTC. Amino acid sequence: CASRTGTPYEQYF. The complete variable domain, with remaining parts taken from reference TRBV28 and TRBJ2-7, reads DVKVTQSSRYLVKRTGEKVFLECVQDMDHENMFWYRQDPGLGLRLIYFSYDVKMKEKGDIPEGYSVSREKKERFSLILESASTNQTSMYLCASRTGTPYEQYFGPGTRLTVT.